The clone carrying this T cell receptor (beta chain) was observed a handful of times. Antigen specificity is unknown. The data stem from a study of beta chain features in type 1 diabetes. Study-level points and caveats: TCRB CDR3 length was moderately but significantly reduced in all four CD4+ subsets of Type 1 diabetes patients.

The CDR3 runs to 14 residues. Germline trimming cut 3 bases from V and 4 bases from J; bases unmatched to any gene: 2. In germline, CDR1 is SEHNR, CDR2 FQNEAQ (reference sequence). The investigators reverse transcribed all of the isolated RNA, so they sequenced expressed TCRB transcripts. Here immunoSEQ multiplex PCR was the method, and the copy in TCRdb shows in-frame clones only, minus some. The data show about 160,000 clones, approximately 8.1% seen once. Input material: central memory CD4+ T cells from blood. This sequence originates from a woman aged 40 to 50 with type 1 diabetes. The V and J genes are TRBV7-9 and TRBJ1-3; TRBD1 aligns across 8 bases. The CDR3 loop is CASSLTGEGNTIYF. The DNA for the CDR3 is TGTGCCAGCAGCTTGACAGGGGAGGGAAACACCATATATTTT.